This T cell receptor (beta chain) is drawn from a study of T cells in Graves' hyperthyroidism and ophthalmopathy. This clonotype was seen many times. Its target is not known. Study-level results: From stable hyperthyroidism, ophthalmopathy was separated by a 13 V-J model. Progression to ophthalmopathy was predicted a median of approximately 6.4 months early.

From germline, CDR1 is LNHDA and CDR2 SQIVND (reference sequence). The CDR3 runs to 13 residues. V lost 3 bases and J lost 3, with 8 bases in between. TCR beta CDR3 region amplification was performed from RNA transcripts. A first-round RT-PCR of the TCR CDR3 used the HTBI primer set. Via MiXCR, TCRdb re-called the multiplex PCR reads, giving one row per CDR3 protein. The data show hundreds of thousands of distinct CDR3 sequences, 38% seen once. The receptor's source is a man in his late teens or twenties with Graves' hyperthyroidism. The V call is TRBV19, the J call TRBJ1-1; a possible D gene is TRBD1 (6 bases). The sample was blood. The CDR3 loop is CASSMGQHTEAFF. DNA of the CDR3: TGTGCCAGTAGTATGGGACAACACACTGAAGCTTTCTTT.